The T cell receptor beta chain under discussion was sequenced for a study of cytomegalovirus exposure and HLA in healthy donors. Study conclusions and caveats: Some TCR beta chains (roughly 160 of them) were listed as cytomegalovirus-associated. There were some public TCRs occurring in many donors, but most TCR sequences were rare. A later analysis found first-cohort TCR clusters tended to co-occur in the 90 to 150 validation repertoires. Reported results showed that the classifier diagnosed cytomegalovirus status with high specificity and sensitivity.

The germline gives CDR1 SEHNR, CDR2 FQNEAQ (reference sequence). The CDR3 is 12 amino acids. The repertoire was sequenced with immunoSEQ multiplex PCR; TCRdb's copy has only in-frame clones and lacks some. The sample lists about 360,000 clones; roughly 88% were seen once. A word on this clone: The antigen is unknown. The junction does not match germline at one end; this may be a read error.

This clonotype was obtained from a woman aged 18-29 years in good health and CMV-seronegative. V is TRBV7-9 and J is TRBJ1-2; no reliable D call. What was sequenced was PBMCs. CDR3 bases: TGCGCCAAGGCCACCCAGACGGGTGGCTACACCTTC. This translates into CAKATQTGGYTF. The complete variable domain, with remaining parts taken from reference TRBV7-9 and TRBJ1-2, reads DTGVSQNPRHKITKRGQNVTFRCDPISEHNRLYWYRQTLGQGPEFLTYFQNEAQLEKSRLLSDRFSAERPKGSFSTLEIQRTEQGDSAMYLCAKATQTGGYTFGSGTRLTVV.